The 22 T cell receptor beta chains below all came from one sample that was sequenced in a study of T cell responses to AZD1222 COVID-19 vaccine. The assay was immunoSEQ multiplex PCR, and TCRdb's table has in-frame clones only and misses some. The sample shows more than 95,000 clones, approximately 89% of them seen only once. The input for sequencing was peripheral blood, taken on day 0 of AZD1222 vaccination. The source of these receptors is an adult in good health.

A few counts support this clone. The chain uses TRBV28 and TRBJ2-7; 7 bases line up with TRBD2. The junction had 2 bases not matched to a gene; V was cut back by 7 bases and J by 2 bases. The CDR3 is made up of 12 amino acids. Germline-derived CDR1 and CDR2 are MDHEN and SYDVKM. In DNA, the CDR3 is TGTGCCAGCATGGGAGGGGCCTACGAGCAGTACTTC. This sequence encodes CASMGGAYEQYF.

The V and J genes are TRBV5-5 and TRBJ2-3; D may match TRBD1 or TRBD2 (5 bases each). V lost 4 bases and J 3 bases, leaving 21 bases between the germline ends. Looked up from germline, CDR1 is SGHKS and CDR2 is YYEKEE (reference sequence). This CDR3 region has 17 residues. The CDR3, as DNA: TGTGCCAGCAGCCAGTCCGGGACCTCTGCTAGTACAGATACGCAGTATTTT. Its translation: CASSQSGTSASTDTQYF.

CDR3 DNA sequence: TGTGCCAGCAGCTCCAATCGGTTCGGCAGATCATTCCTGAACACTGAAGCTTTCTTT. It is translated as CASSSNRFGRSFLNTEAFF. This chain connects TRBV7-9 to TRBJ1-1, with D hard to call. Trimming cost V 4 bases and J 0 bases, with 24 bases left between them. CDR1 and CDR2 (germline): SEHNR, FQNEAQ (reference sequence). The CDR3 covers 19 residues.

The table lists this clone with a count of one. The chain combines TRBV10-3 with TRBJ2-2; 9 bases align to TRBD1. There are 14 residues in the CDR3. After removal of 0 bases from V and 7 bases from J, the junction contained 0 bases not matched to a gene. The V gene's germline CDR1 is ENHRY and CDR2 SYGVKD. The CDR3 here is CAISESGQGGELFF. CDR3 nucleotide sequence: TGTGCCATCAGTGAGTCGGGACAGGGCGGGGAGCTGTTTTTT.

The chain couples TRBV7-9 to TRBJ1-4; tentatively, D is TRBD1 (5 bases). The CDR3 loop spans 16 amino acids. The ends were cut back, 0 bases at V and 8 bases at J, with 16 bases in the middle. The germline V gene has CDR1 SEHNR and CDR2 FQNEAQ (reference sequence). CDR3: CASSLASGTGIEKLFF. In DNA, the CDR3 is TGTGCCAGCAGCTTAGCCTCCGGGACGGGGATCGAAAAACTGTTTTTT.

The rearrangement links TRBV7-9 to TRBJ2-1; TRBD1 is a possible D gene (5 bases). This CDR3 has 13 residues. CDR1 is SEHNR and CDR2 is FQNEAQ in the germline V gene (reference sequence). V shed 4 bases and J shed 7 bases, with 11 bases lying between them. CDR3 loop: CASSSTAGNEQFF. The CDR3 DNA follows: TGTGCCAGCAGCTCGACAGCAGGGAATGAGCAGTTCTTC.

V is TRBV19 and J is TRBJ1-2; TRBD1 aligns across 10 bases. Germline loops: CDR1 LNHDA, CDR2 SQIVND (reference sequence). There are 15 residues in the CDR3. Trimming cost V 6 bases and J 5 bases; bases outside gene matches: 9. Here the CDR3 reads CASSPQTGGLYGYTF. The CDR3 coding sequence is TGTGCCAGTAGCCCGCAGACAGGGGGCCTGTATGGCTACACCTTC.

The J gene is TRBJ1-6, the V gene TRBV11-2; 7 nucleotides line up with TRBD1. CDR1 and CDR2 from the germline V gene are SGHAT and FQNNGV. The CDR3 runs to 14 residues. Losses at the gene ends were 4 bases for V and 7 bases for J; bases not matched to a gene: 4. The CDR3 region is CASSSQGENSPLHF. CDR3 nucleotides: TGTGCCAGCAGCTCTCAGGGGGAGAATTCACCCCTCCACTTT.

The V and J genes are TRBV6-5 and TRBJ1-4; D gene unclear. Germline V CDR1 and CDR2: MNHEY, SVGAGI. The germline V and J ends were trimmed by 5 bases and 4 bases, with 11 bases remaining between them. The CDR3 is 14 residues long. The CDR3 region has the DNA TGTGCCAGCAGTATGACATACTATAATGAAAAACTGTTTTTT. Translated: CASSMTYYNEKLFF.

This clone was counted a single time. The rearrangement uses TRBV7-8 and TRBJ1-1; D unresolved. Trimming stripped 11 bases from V and 1 base from J, with 11 bases between. This CDR3 has 12 amino acids. The germline V gene has CDR1 SGHVS and CDR2 FQNEAQ. CDR3 coding DNA: TGTGCCCCTCGGGGAGGGAACACTGAAGCTTTCTTT. Translated, it gives CAPRGGNTEAFF.

CDR3 DNA sequence: TGTGCCACCAGTGACCCCGGGATCAGCGGGAATGAGCAGTTCTTC. This encodes CATSDPGISGNEQFF. This rearrangement joins TRBV24-1 to TRBJ2-1, with D maybe TRBD2 (6 bases). The CDR3 length is 15 residues. Germline CDR1 KGHDR, CDR2 SFDVKD. V was clipped by 4 bases and J by 7 bases, with 16 bases between them.

The V gene is TRBV3-1 (or the pseudogene TRBV3-2), the J gene TRBJ2-1; tentatively, D is TRBD2 (5 bases). The CDR3 extends over 16 amino acids. V was cut by 4 bases and J by 6 bases, with 19 bases left in between. Germline assignment: CDR1 LGHDT and CDR2 YNNKEL (reference sequence). CDR3 sequence (DNA): TGTGCCAGCAGCCCCCGGACTTTCCGAGGGTTCAATGAGCAGTTCTTC. This translates into CASSPRTFRGFNEQFF.

J is TRBJ2-1 and V is TRBV27; no definite D call. Germline V gives CDR1 MNHEY, CDR2 SMNVEV (reference sequence). The CDR3 has 15 amino acids. Deletions cut 2 bases from V and 5 bases from J, with 13 bases between. The CDR3 spells CASSLPVGINNEQFF. The CDR3 DNA reads TGTGCCAGCAGTTTACCCGTGGGCATTAACAATGAGCAGTTCTTC.

The chain couples TRBV2 to TRBJ2-7; D not resolved. The CDR3 extends over 14 amino acids. Between the trimmed V and J ends, which lost 2 bases and 4 bases, there was a span of 12 bases. CDR1 SNHLY and CDR2 FYNNEI come from the germline V gene. The DNA of the CDR3 is TGTGCCAGCAGTGAATTAGGAACAGCTTACGAGCAGTACTTC. Translated, it gives CASSELGTAYEQYF.

This clone was counted once. The rearrangement uses TRBV5-6 and TRBJ1-5; 7 nucleotides line up with TRBD1. This CDR3 is built from 14 residues. CDR1 SGHDT and CDR2 YYEEEE come from the germline V gene. The J segment lost 4 bases and the V segment lost 3 bases, leaving 4 bases of the junction unmatched. CDR3 sequence: CASSSTGRNQPQHF. CDR3 in DNA: TGTGCCAGCAGCTCGACAGGGAGGAATCAGCCCCAGCATTTT.

The chain combines TRBV23-1 with TRBJ1-4; D call uncertain. TRBV23-1 falls under the ORF class, with uncertain function. The CDR3 has 9 residues. Trimming cost V 11 bases and J 7 bases, with 5 bases left between them. The CDR3 spells CAPREKLFF. Here the CDR3 DNA reads TGCGCCCCGCGTGAAAAACTGTTTTTT.

V and J are TRBV5-4 and TRBJ2-1; TRBD2 matches 13 bases. Germline values: CDR1 SGHNT, CDR2 YYREEE (reference sequence). Trimming cost V 4 bases and J 7 bases; bases outside gene matches: 11. This CDR3 contains 17 residues. Here the CDR3 DNA reads TGTGCCAGCAGCAGAGGACTAGCGGGGGTTGAGGGGAATGAGCAGTTCTTC. Amino acids: CASSRGLAGVEGNEQFF.

The chain combines TRBV6-5 with TRBJ1-1; a weak D match, TRBD1 (5 bases). The V gene's germline CDR1 is MNHEY and CDR2 SVGAGI. The CDR3 consists of 15 residues. Trimming took 2 bases from V and 1 from J, leaving 11 bases between them. The CDR3, as DNA: TGTGCCAGCAGTTACGGGGGAAATCGGAACACTGAAGCTTTCTTT. Encoded protein: CASSYGGNRNTEAFF.

The chain joins TRBV7-9 to TRBJ1-2; D is unresolved. CDR3 length: 13 residues. Looked up from germline, CDR1 is SEHNR and CDR2 is FQNEAQ (reference sequence). The V and J ends lost 7 bases and 1 base respectively, with 10 bases between them. The CDR3, as DNA: TGTGCCAGCACCCAGTGGGGTAACTATGGCTACACCTTC. Translation: CASTQWGNYGYTF.

This clone was counted a single time. This chain uses TRBV7-9 with TRBJ2-1; 7 bases are a match to TRBD2. The CDR3 runs 14 residues. V gave up 3 bases and J gave up 4 bases; unmatched junction bases: 3. The germline CDR1 and CDR2 sequences are SEHNR and FQNEAQ (reference sequence). The CDR3 DNA reads TGTGCCAGCAGCTTCAGCGGGAAATACAATGAGCAGTTCTTC. Translation: CASSFSGKYNEQFF.

The chain recombines TRBV7-9 with TRBJ1-6; 10 nucleotides agree with TRBD1. Germline lookup yields CDR1 SEHNR and CDR2 FQNEAQ (reference sequence). J gave up 13 bases and V 5 bases, and 11 bases lay outside the gene matches. This CDR3 is 15 amino acids long. The CDR3 bases are TGTGCCAGCAGCCGGCAGACAGGGGGCCCCTTGCCCCTCCACTTT. Translated: CASSRQTGGPLPLHF. The full variable domain, with the rest looked up from reference TRBV7-9 and TRBJ1-6, is DTGVSQNPRHKITKRGQNVTFRCDPISEHNRLYWYRQTLGQGPEFLTYFQNEAQLEKSRLLSDRFSAERPKGSFSTLEIQRTEQGDSAMYLCASSRQTGGPLPLHFGNGTRLTVT.

In the case of this clone: One end of the junction does not line up with germline, which may come from a read error. The rearrangement uses TRBV7-2 and TRBJ2-7, with D maybe TRBD2 (6 bases). Germline V gene sequence: CDR1 SGHTA, CDR2 FQGNSA. CDR3 length equals 15 residues. The CDR3 region is CASSPSTSTSYEQYF. The CDR3 DNA reads TGTGCCAGCAGCCCTAGTACTAGCACCTCCTATGAGCAGTACTTC.